These 20 T cell receptor beta chains came from one sample sequenced in a study of OX40 agonist ivuxolimab in advanced cancers. The library was generated by the immunoSEQ multiplex PCR assay. In its TCRdb copy, this immuneACCESS table keeps in-frame sequences only and misses some clones. Where compared with another copy, unresolved V genes explain less than half of these, and the others have no known cause. This sample holds 20,000 to 25,000 clones; roughly 80% were observed only once. The top ten hold about 22% of the sample. The specimen was CD4+ or CD8+ T cells sorted from blood, collected in a trial of the OX40 agonist ivuxolimab. These TCRs come from an adult with an advanced solid tumor such as melanoma, head and neck, liver or kidney cancer.

V usage is TRBV9 and J usage is TRBJ2-2; 12 bases agree with TRBD2. The CDR3 is 17 amino acids. Trimming at V came to 2 bases and at J to 3 bases, leaving 5 bases not matched to a gene. The germline V gene has CDR1 SGDLS and CDR2 YYNGEE. DNA for the CDR3: TGTGCCAGCAGCGTTCTAGCGGGAGGGCCGGACACCGGGGAGCTGTTTTTT. It translates to CASSVLAGGPDTGELFF.

The table lists this clone with a count of one. The chain is built from TRBV7-8 and TRBJ2-5; TRBD2 aligns across 15 bases. The CDR3 is 16 amino acids. The V segment lost 2 bases and the J segment 5 bases; nucleotides outside the gene matches: 3. CDR1 is SGHVS and CDR2 is FQNEAQ in the germline V gene. The CDR3 region has the DNA TGTGCCAGCAGCTTATTGGGGACTAGCGGGGGGGAGACCCAGTACTTC. As protein: CASSLLGTSGGETQYF.

This rearrangement joins TRBV10-3 to TRBJ1-2, with a possible D match to TRBD1 (5 bases). The CDR3 has 15 residues. With 3 bases removed from V and 4 bases from J, the gap between germline ends came to 15 bases. Germline CDR1 is ENHRY and CDR2 is SYGVKD. CDR3 in DNA: TGTGCCATCAGTGACCCCGTGGGGCCTAGCTATGGCTACACCTTC. Translation: CAISDPVGPSYGYTF.

The chain couples TRBV7-6 to TRBJ2-5; D is unresolved. The ends were cut back, 3 bases at V and 2 bases at J, with 7 bases in the middle. The CDR3 totals 13 residues. The V gene's germline CDR1 is SGHVS and CDR2 FNYEAQ. The CDR3 DNA is TGTGCCAGCAGCTTTAGCCGGCAAGAGACCCAGTACTTC. This gives the protein CASSFSRQETQYF.

V usage is TRBV5-1 and J usage is TRBJ1-1, with 7 bases matching TRBD1. V lost 9 bases to trimming and J lost 3 bases; unmatched junction nucleotides: 8. Germline V gives CDR1 SGHRS, CDR2 YFSETQ. CDR3 length equals 13 residues. Written as DNA, the CDR3 is TGCGCCACCTCCGCAGGGGGGGACACTGAAGCTTTCTTT. It specifies CATSAGGDTEAFF.

The V and J genes are TRBV5-1 and TRBJ1-4; D is uncertain. Germline V gene sequence: CDR1 SGHRS, CDR2 YFSETQ. There are 14 residues in the CDR3. V shed 4 bases and J shed 4 bases, with 11 bases lying between them. The CDR3 spells CASSHTGINEKLFF. DNA of the CDR3: TGCGCCAGCAGCCACACGGGGATTAATGAAAAACTGTTTTTT.

The CDR3 here is CASSLTTVNEQFF. The CDR3 coding sequence is TGTGCCAGCAGCTTAACCACGGTCAATGAGCAGTTCTTC. The chain carries TRBV7-3 and TRBJ2-1; D unclear. Trimming pared 0 bases from V and 6 bases from J, leaving 6 bases between. Germline CDR1 reads SGHTA; CDR2 reads FQGTGA. The CDR3 sequence is 13 residues long.

The V and J genes are TRBV5-1 and TRBJ2-7, with unresolved D. V was shortened by 0 bases and J by 2 bases, with 6 bases between the two germline ends. The CDR3 consists of 13 residues. The germline CDR1 and CDR2 sequences are SGHRS and YFSETQ. In nucleotides, the CDR3 is TGCGCCAGCAGCTTGGCCCAGACCTACGAGCAGTACTTC. Residues: CASSLAQTYEQYF.

The V and J genes are TRBV5-1 and TRBJ2-7; 9 bases align to TRBD2. CDR3 length: 13 residues. The junction had 7 bases not matched to a gene; V was cut back by 7 bases and J by 5 bases. CDR1 and CDR2 (germline): SGHRS, YFSETQ. The CDR3 region has the DNA TGCGCCAGCGGACTTAGCGGGAGTAACGAGCAGTACTTC. This translates into CASGLSGSNEQYF.

The chain is built from TRBV9 and TRBJ2-3; D remains unclear. Germline values: CDR1 SGDLS, CDR2 YYNGEE. V dropped 0 bases and J dropped 4 bases, with 9 bases sitting between them. The CDR3 spans 14 residues. CDR3 DNA: TGTGCCAGCAGCGTAGCCGTAGCCCCAGATACGCAGTATTTT. Translated: CASSVAVAPDTQYF.

This chain joins TRBV4-3 and TRBJ2-2; 11 bases line up with TRBD2. This CDR3 is built from 14 residues. V shed 4 bases, J shed 6 bases, and the junction held 1 base outside the gene matches. Germline values: CDR1 LGHNA, CDR2 YSLEER. CDR3 in DNA: TGCGCCAGCAGCCTAGCGGGGGGGCCCGGGGAGCTGTTTTTT. Residues: CASSLAGGPGELFF.

The table lists this clone with a count of one. The chain combines TRBV28 with TRBJ2-7, with 9 bases aligning to TRBD2. Germline V gives CDR1 MDHEN, CDR2 SYDVKM. The V segment lost 6 bases and the J segment 0 bases; nucleotides outside the gene matches: 3. This CDR3 is 14 amino acids long. The CDR3 is CASRSGRLSYEQYF. For the CDR3, the DNA is TGTGCCAGCAGGAGCGGGAGGCTCTCCTACGAGCAGTACTTC.

The V gene is TRBV19, the J gene TRBJ2-1; weak D call: TRBD2 (6 bases). Germline lookup yields CDR1 LNHDA and CDR2 SQIVND (reference sequence). V dropped 4 bases and J dropped 8 bases, with 15 bases sitting between them. This CDR3 spans 14 amino acids. CDR3 residues: CASSTARGYDEQFF. CDR3 bases: TGTGCCAGTAGTACCGCTCGGGGGTACGATGAGCAGTTCTTC.

The chain has TRBV5-1 and TRBJ1-1, with unresolved D. CDR1 SGHRS and CDR2 YFSETQ come from the germline V gene. The V and J ends lost 2 bases and 3 bases respectively, with 14 bases between them. The length of the CDR3 is 15 residues. The CDR3 DNA follows: TGCGCCAGCAGCTTCAGATCTCCCCGGGACACTGAAGCTTTCTTT. Its translation is CASSFRSPRDTEAFF.

This clone was seen just once. The chain is built from TRBV9 and TRBJ2-1, with no clear D. CDR3 size: 15 residues. Germline V gene lookup returns CDR1 SGDLS and CDR2 YYNGEE. V shed 0 bases and J shed 1 base, with 8 bases lying between them. CDR3 protein: CASSVGRGSYNEQFF. For the CDR3, the DNA is TGTGCCAGCAGCGTAGGGAGAGGTTCCTACAATGAGCAGTTCTTC.

V is TRBV4-2 and J is TRBJ1-1; D remains unclear. This CDR3 is built from 13 residues. Germline CDR1 LGHNA, CDR2 YNFKEQ. V lost 4 bases and J 5 bases, leaving 11 bases between the germline ends. For the CDR3, the DNA is TGTGCCAGCAGCCCTGAAGGGATGACTGAAGCTTTCTTT. Protein sequence: CASSPEGMTEAFF.

This chain uses TRBV27 with TRBJ1-1; D uncertain. Trimming removed 6 bases at V and 2 bases at J, with 4 bases between. The CDR3 totals 11 residues. CDR1 is MNHEY, CDR2 SMNVEV, per germline (reference sequence). DNA for the CDR3: TGTGCCAGCAGAATAAACACTGAAGCTTTCTTT. Encoded protein: CASRINTEAFF.

The chain joins TRBV28 to TRBJ1-1, with 8 bases lining up with TRBD1. Trimming at V came to 6 bases and at J to 1 base, leaving 1 base not matched to a gene. This CDR3 spans 13 amino acids. Germline values: CDR1 MDHEN, CDR2 SYDVKM. DNA of the CDR3: TGTGCCAGCAGAGACAGGGGGAACACTGAAGCTTTCTTT. Translating it yields CASRDRGNTEAFF.

This chain joins TRBV2 and TRBJ1-1; D might be TRBD1 (5 bases). The CDR3 consists of 12 residues. Trimming took 5 bases from V and 5 from J, leaving 9 bases between them. Per germline, CDR1 SNHLY and CDR2 FYNNEI. CDR3: CASSKGVTEAFF. CDR3 nucleotides: TGTGCCAGCAGTAAAGGGGTAACTGAAGCTTTCTTT.

There are a few counts of this clone. The chain carries TRBV7-3 and TRBJ2-2; TRBD1 aligns across 7 bases. Trimming cost V 5 bases and J 0 bases; bases outside gene matches: 3. CDR3 length: 15 amino acids. Germline V lookup: CDR1 SGHTA, CDR2 FQGTGA. CDR3 loop: CASSPGTANTGELFF. The CDR3 DNA is TGTGCCAGCAGCCCAGGGACAGCGAACACCGGGGAGCTGTTTTTT.